The entry below describes one T cell receptor beta chain. Sequenced by immunoSEQ multiplex PCR; TCRdb stores in-frame clones only, minus some. The table includes about 5,000 clones, roughly 84% detected once. The sample is drawn from a study of tumor T cells in aggressive B-cell lymphoma. Germline V lookup: CDR1 SGHTA, CDR2 FQGNSA. Germline trimming cut 4 bases from V and 5 bases from J; bases unmatched to any gene: 10. CDR3 size: 16 residues. J is TRBJ2-5 and V is TRBV7-2; 10 bases fit TRBD1. This clonotype was sampled from an adult with diffuse large B cell lymphoma. Source material: tumor tissue. The CDR3 here is CASSSFPGTGDETQYF. The DNA for the CDR3 is TGTGCCAGCAGCTCCTTCCCAGGGACAGGGGATGAGACCCAGTACTTC.